Sequencing of this T cell receptor beta chain was carried out in a study of CD8 T cells in Susac syndrome. Looked up from germline, CDR1 is SGHVS and CDR2 is FNYEAQ. Germline trimming cut 4 bases from V and 6 bases from J; bases unmatched to any gene: 4. The CDR3 sequence is 14 residues long. Worth noting for this clonotype: Its antigen is unidentified.

Points from the study as a whole: A relatively small number of individuals underwent TCR sequencing and HLA analysis.

CD8+ and CD4+ T cells were negatively isolated; TEMRA cells were FACS-enriched. When the RNA was reverse transcribed, random hexamers were used with an input of roughly 0.45 to 1 ug. TCR beta CDR3 was amplified by immunoSEQ multiplex PCR. This amplification extended across 54 Vbeta and 13 Jbeta segments. One entry per CDR3 protein, called by TCRdb with MiXCR from the immunoSEQ multiplex PCR reads. The data contain some 450,000 distinct CDR3 sequences, more than 70% of them seen just once; the ten biggest clones take up approximately 0.12%. The chain carries TRBV7-6 and TRBJ1-5; 9 bases map to TRBD1. Sequencing was carried out using CD8+ T cells from PBMCs. This sequence originates from a human donor with multiple sclerosis. CDR3 sequence: CASSSGTGRQPQHF. DNA for the CDR3: TGTGCCAGCAGCTCCGGGACAGGGCGTCAGCCCCAGCATTTT.